Given below is one TCR beta chain in context. Its antigen is undetermined. This sample is drawn from a study of cytomegalovirus exposure and HLA in healthy donors. Whole-study findings and limits: Despite most TCR sequences being rare, some public TCRs occurred in many donors. The analysis excluded some indistinguishable V segments, including TRBV6-2 and TRBV6-3. The study flagged 150 to 200 TCR beta chains as cytomegalovirus-associated.

Vbeta (60) and Jbeta (13) primers were used in the PCR. Source study methods: Later, an analysis found roughly 80 million unique TCR beta chains, and around 12 million of these were shared. Sequencing used immunoSEQ multiplex PCR; TCRdb keeps in-frame clones, though not all of them. V and J calls and clone size are given by that table; D and trimming were obtained from the DNA. The data contain 250,000 to 350,000 clones, just over 70% of them singletons. Germline CDR1 is MNHEY and CDR2 is SVGAGI. CDR3 length equals 14 residues. V shed 2 bases and J 6 bases; nucleotides not matched to a gene: 5. The sequenced sample was PBMCs. J is TRBJ1-1 and V is TRBV6-5; 8 bases align to TRBD1. This TCR was recovered from a female donor in good health and CMV-seronegative. The CDR3 sequence is CASSYRQGFPEAFF. In DNA, the CDR3 is TGTGCCAGCAGTTACCGACAGGGGTTCCCTGAAGCTTTCTTT.